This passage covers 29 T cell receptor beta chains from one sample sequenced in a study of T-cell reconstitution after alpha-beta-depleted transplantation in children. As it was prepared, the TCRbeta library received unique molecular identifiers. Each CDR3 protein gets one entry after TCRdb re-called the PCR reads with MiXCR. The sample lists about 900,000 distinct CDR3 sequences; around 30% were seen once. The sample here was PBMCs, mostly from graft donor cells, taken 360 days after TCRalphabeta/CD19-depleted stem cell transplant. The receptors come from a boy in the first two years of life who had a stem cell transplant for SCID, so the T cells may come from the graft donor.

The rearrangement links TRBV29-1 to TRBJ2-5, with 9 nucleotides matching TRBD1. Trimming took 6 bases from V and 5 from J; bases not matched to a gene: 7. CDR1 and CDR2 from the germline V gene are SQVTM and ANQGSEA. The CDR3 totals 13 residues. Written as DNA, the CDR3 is TGCAGCGTCACCCCTGGGACAGGGGAGACCCAGTACTTC. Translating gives CSVTPGTGETQYF.

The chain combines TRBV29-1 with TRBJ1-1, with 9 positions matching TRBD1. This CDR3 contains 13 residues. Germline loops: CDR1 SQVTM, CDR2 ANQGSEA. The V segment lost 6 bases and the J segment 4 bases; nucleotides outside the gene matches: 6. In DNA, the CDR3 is TGCAGCGTGATGGGACAGGGAGGCACTGAAGCTTTCTTT. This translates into CSVMGQGGTEAFF.

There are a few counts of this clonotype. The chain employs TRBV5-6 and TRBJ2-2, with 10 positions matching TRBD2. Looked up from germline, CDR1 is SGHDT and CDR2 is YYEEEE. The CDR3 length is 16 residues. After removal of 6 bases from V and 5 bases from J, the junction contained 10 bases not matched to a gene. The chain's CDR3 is CASTMLAGEITGELFF. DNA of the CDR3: TGTGCCAGCACCATGCTAGCGGGGGAGATAACCGGGGAGCTGTTTTTT.

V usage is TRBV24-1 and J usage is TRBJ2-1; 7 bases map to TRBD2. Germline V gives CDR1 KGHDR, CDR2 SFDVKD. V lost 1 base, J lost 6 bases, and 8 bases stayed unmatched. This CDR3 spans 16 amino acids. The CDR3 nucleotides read TGTGCCACCAGTGATTTAACGGGACTAAAGGGCAATGAGCAGTTCTTC. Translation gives CATSDLTGLKGNEQFF.

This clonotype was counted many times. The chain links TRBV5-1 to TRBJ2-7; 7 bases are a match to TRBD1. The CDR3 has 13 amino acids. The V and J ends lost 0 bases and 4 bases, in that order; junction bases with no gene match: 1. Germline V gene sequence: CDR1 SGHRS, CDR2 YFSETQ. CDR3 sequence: CASSLGDRYEQYF. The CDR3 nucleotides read TGCGCCAGCAGCTTGGGGGACAGATACGAGCAGTACTTC.

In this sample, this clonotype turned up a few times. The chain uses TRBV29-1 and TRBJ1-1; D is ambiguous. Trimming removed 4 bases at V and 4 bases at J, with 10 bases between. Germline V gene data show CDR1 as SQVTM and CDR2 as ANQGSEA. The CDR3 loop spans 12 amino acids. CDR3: CSVVSEVTEAFF. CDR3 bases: TGCAGCGTTGTATCAGAGGTCACTGAAGCTTTCTTT.

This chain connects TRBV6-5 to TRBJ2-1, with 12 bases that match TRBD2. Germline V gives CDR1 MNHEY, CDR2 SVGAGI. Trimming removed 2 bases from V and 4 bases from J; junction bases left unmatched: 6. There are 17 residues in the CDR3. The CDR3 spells CASSYSPSGGVYNEQFF. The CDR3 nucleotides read TGTGCCAGCAGTTACAGCCCTAGCGGGGGGGTATACAATGAGCAGTTCTTC.

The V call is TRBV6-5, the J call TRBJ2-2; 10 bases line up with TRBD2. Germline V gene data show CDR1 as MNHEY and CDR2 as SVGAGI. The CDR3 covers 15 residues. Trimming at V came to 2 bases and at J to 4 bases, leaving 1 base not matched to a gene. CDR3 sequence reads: CASSYQRGGTGELFF. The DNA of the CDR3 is TGTGCCAGCAGTTACCAGCGGGGGGGCACCGGGGAGCTGTTTTTT.

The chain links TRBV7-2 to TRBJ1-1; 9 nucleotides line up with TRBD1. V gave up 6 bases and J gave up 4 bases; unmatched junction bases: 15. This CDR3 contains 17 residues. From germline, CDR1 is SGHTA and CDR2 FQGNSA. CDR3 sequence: CASSSYGTGLSTTEAFF. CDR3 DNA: TGTGCCAGCAGTTCCTACGGGACAGGGCTCTCGACCACTGAAGCTTTCTTT. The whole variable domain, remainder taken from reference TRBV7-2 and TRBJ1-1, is GAGVSQSPSNKVTEKGKDVELRCDPISGHTALYWYRQSLGQGLEFLIYFQGNSAPDKSGLPSDRFSAERTGGSVSTLTIQRTQQEDSAVYLCASSSYGTGLSTTEAFFGQGTRLTVV.

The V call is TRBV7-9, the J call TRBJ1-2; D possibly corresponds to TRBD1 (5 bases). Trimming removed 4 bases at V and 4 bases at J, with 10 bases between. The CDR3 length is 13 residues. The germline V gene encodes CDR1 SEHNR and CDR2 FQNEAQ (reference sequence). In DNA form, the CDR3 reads TGTGCCAGCAGCTCGGGCGGGGCCTATGGCTACACCTTC. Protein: CASSSGGAYGYTF.

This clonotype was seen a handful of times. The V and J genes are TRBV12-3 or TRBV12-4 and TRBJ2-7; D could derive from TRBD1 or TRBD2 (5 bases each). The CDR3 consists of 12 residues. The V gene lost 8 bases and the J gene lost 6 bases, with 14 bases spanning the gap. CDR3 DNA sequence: TGTGCCAGCTCCGGTCCGGGGCGCGAGCAGTACTTC. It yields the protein CASSGPGREQYF.

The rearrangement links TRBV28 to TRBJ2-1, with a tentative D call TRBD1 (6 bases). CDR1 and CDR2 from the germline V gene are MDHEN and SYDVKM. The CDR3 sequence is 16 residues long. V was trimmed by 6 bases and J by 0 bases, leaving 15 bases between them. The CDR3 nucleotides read TGTGCCAGCAGCCTATACAGGGCGACCTCCTACAATGAGCAGTTCTTC. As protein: CASSLYRATSYNEQFF.

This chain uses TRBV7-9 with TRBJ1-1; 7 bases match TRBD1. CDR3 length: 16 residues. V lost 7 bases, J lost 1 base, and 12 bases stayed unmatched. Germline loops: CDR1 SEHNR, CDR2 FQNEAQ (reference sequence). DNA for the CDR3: TGTGCCAGCACCCGCTCCGACAGGGCCTCGAACACTGAAGCTTTCTTT. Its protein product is CASTRSDRASNTEAFF.

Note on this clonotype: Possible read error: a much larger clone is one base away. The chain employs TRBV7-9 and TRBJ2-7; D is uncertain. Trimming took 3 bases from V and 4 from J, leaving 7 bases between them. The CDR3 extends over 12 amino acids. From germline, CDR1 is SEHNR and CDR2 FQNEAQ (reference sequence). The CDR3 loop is CASSFEVYEQYF. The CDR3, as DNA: TGTGCCAGCAGCTTTGAGGTATACGAGCAGTACTTC.

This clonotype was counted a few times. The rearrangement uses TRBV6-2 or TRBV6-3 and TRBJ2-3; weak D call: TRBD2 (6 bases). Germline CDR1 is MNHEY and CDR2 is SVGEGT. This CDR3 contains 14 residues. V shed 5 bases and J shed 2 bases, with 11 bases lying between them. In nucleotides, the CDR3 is TGTGCCAGCAGTCCCCGGGACTTCACAGATACGCAGTATTTT. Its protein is CASSPRDFTDTQYF.

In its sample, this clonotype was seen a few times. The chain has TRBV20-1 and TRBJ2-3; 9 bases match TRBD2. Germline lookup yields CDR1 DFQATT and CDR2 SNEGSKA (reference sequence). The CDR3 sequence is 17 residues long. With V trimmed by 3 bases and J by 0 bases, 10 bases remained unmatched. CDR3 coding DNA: TGCAGTGCTAGGTATCCCCAGACTAGCGGTAGCACAGATACGCAGTATTTT. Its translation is CSARYPQTSGSTDTQYF.

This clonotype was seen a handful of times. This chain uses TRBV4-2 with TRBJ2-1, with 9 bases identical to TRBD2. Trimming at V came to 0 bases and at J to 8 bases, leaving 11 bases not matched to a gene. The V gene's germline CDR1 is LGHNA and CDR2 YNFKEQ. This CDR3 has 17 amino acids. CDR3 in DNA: TGTGCCAGCAGCCAAGATCTGGGCGGGGGGGCCAGGGATGAGCAGTTCTTC. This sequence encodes CASSQDLGGGARDEQFF.

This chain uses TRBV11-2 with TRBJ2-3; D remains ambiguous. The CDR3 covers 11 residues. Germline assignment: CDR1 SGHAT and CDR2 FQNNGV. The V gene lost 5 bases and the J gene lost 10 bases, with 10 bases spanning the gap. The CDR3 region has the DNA TGTGCCAGCAGCACCAAGGTGTCGCAGTATTTT. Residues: CASSTKVSQYF.

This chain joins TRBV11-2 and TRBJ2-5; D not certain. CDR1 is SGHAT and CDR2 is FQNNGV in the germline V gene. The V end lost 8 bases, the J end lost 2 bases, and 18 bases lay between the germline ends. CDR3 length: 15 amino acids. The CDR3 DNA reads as TGTGCCAGCGCTCCGTCTGTCGGCGTTCAAGAGACCCAGTACTTC. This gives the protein CASAPSVGVQETQYF.

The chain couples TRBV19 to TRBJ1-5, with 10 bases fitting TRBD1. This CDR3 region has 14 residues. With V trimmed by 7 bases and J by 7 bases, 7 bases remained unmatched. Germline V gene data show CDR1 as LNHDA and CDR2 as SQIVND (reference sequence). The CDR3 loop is CASNDRGRIQPQHF. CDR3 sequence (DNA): TGTGCCAGTAATGACAGGGGGCGCATCCAGCCCCAGCATTTT.

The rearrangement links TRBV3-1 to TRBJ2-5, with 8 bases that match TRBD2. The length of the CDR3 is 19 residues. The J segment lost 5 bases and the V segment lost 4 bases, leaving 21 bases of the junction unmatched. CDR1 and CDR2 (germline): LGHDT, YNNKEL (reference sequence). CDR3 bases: TGTGCCAGCAGCCTAATACTACCGGGACTAGGGGGACATGTGGAGACCCAGTACTTC. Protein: CASSLILPGLGGHVETQYF.

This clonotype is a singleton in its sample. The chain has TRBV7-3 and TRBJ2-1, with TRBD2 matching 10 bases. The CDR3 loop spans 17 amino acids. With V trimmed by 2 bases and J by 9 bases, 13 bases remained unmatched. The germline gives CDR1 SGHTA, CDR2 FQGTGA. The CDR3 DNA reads TGTGCCAGCAGCTTAGGGGGCCCGAGCGGGGGGGCAACTGAGCAGTTCTTC. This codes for CASSLGGPSGGATEQFF.

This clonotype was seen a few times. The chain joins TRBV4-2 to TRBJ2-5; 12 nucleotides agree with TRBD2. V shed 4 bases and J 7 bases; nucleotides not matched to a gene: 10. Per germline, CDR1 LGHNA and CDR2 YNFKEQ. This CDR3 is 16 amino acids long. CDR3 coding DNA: TGTGCCAGCAGCCCTGGGACTAGCGGGCTCCCCGGGACCCAGTACTTC. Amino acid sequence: CASSPGTSGLPGTQYF.

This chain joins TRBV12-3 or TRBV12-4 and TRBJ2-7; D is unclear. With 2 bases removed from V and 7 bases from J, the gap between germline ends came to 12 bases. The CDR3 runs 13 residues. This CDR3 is CASSLRAAREQYF. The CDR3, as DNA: TGTGCCAGCAGTTTAAGGGCGGCTAGAGAGCAGTACTTC.

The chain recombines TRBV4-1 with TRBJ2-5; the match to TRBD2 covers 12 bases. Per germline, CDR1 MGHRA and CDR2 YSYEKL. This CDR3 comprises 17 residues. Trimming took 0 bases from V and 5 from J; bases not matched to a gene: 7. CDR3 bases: TGCGCCAGCAGCCAAGATCCTAGCGGGGGGGCCGACGAGACCCAGTACTTC. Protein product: CASSQDPSGGADETQYF.

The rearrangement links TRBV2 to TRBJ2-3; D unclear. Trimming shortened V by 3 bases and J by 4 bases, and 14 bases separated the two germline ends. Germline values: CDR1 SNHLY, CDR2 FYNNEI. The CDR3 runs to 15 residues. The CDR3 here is CASSDVGGGPDTQYF. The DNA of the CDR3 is TGTGCCAGCAGTGACGTGGGCGGCGGCCCAGATACGCAGTATTTT.

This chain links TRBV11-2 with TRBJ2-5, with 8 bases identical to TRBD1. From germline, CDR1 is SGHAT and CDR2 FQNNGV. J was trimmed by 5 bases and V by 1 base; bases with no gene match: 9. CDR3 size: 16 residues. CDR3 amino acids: CASSLVRQGPQETQYF. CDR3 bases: TGTGCCAGCAGCTTAGTAAGACAGGGGCCTCAGGAGACCCAGTACTTC.

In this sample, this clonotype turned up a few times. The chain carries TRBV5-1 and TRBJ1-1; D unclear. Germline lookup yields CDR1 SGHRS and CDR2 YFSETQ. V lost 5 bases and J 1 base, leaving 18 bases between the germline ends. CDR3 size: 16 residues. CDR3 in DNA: TGCGCCAGCAGGTGGGTCGGAACAAATAAGAACACTGAAGCTTTCTTT. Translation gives CASRWVGTNKNTEAFF.

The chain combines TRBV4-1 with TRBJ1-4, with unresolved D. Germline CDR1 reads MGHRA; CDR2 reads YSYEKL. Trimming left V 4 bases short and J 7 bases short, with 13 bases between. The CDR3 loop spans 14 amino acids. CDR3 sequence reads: CASSRGGKVEKLFF. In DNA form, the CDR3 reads TGCGCCAGCAGCCGCGGTGGAAAGGTTGAAAAACTGTTTTTT.